A selection of T cell receptor beta chains follows, all from one sample in a study of a mutant IDH1 vaccine in newly diagnosed glioma. Their target antigens are unknown. Profiled with immunoSEQ multiplex PCR; TCRdb holds only in-frame clones, not every one. The data show 77,000 or so clones, more than 70% seen once. Sequencing used PBMCs, obtained from a glioma patient whose treatment included an IDH1 peptide vaccine. The source of these receptors is a woman in her forties or fifties with glioma. CDR3s include the opening cysteine and the closing phenylalanine or tryptophan. D genes are given only for firm matches. Rows may omit the clone size; those that give it use once, few, many or a size class.

V	J	D	size	CDR3	DNA
TRBV9	TRBJ2-7	.	once	CASSVSPGDYEQYF	TGTGCCAGCAGCGTATCTCCGGGAGACTACGAGCAGTACTTC
TRBV6-6	TRBJ1-1	TRBD1	.	CASRTDRLNTEAFF	TGTGCCAGCAGAACGGACAGGTTGAACACTGAAGCTTTCTTT
TRBV18	TRBJ2-7	TRBD2	.	CASPTPGREVKYEQYF	TGTGCCAGTCCTACACCAGGGCGGGAGGTCAAATACGAGCAGTACTTC
TRBV30	TRBJ2-7	TRBD2	.	CAWTIGAGGTYEQYF	TGTGCCTGGACCATTGGAGCGGGAGGCACCTACGAGCAGTACTTC
TRBV11-2	TRBJ2-7	TRBD2	few	CASSPLAGPPGEQYF	TGTGCCAGCAGCCCTTTAGCGGGACCGCCTGGCGAGCAGTACTTC
TRBV6-6	TRBJ1-2	TRBD1	.	CASRQGGGYTF	TGTGCCAGCCGACAGGGAGGAGGCTACACCTTC
TRBV18	TRBJ1-2	TRBD1	.	CASSPQDRSFNDYTF	TGTGCCAGCTCACCCCAGGACAGGTCTTTTAACGACTACACCTTC
TRBV5-1	TRBJ1-2	TRBD1	.	CASSPAGQGPLWRRGYGYTF	TGCGCCAGCAGCCCCGCCGGACAGGGGCCCCTATGGCGGCGAGGGTATGGCTACACCTTC
TRBV4-1	TRBJ2-1	TRBD1	.	CASSQESRGLRAREQFF	TGCGCCAGCAGCCAAGAATCCAGGGGGCTGAGGGCGAGGGAGCAGTTCTTC
TRBV6-5	TRBJ1-5	.	few	CASSPRPGQSAQHF	TGTGCCAGCAGTCCACGTCCAGGGCAATCGGCCCAGCATTTT
TRBV18	TRBJ1-2	TRBD1	.	CASSPLGTGGYYGYTF	TGTGCCAGCTCACCTCTCGGGACAGGGGGCTACTATGGCTACACCTTC
TRBV7-2	TRBJ2-3	TRBD2	once	CASSFRLAGDTQYF	TGTGCCAGCAGCTTTAGACTAGCTGGAGATACGCAGTATTTT
TRBV27	TRBJ2-1	.	once	CASSFGLGAEQFF	TGTGCCAGCAGTTTTGGGCTCGGTGCTGAGCAGTTCTTC
TRBV7-9	TRBJ2-7	.	.	CASSLGLAKYDYEQYF	TGTGCCAGCAGCTTAGGCCTAGCCAAATACGATTACGAGCAGTACTTC
TRBV5-1	TRBJ2-5	TRBD2	.	CASSLVSGGIETQYF	TGCGCCAGCAGCTTGGTTTCGGGGGGGATAGAGACCCAGTACTTC
TRBV4-1	TRBJ2-3	.	.	CASSSGGVKYF	TGCGCCAGCAGCTCTGGGGGAGTGAAGTATTTT
TRBV4-1	TRBJ1-5	.	.	CASSQGRSGRGSNQPQHF	TGCGCCAGCAGCCAAGGGAGGTCCGGCAGGGGAAGCAATCAGCCCCAGCATTTT
TRBV7-6	TRBJ2-7	.	.	CASSLVHLSNEQYF	TGTGCCAGCAGCTTAGTTCACCTAAGTAACGAGCAGTACTTC
TRBV9	TRBJ2-1	.	.	CASSVSGYSYNEQFF	TGTGCCAGCAGCGTCTCGGGATATTCCTACAATGAGCAGTTCTTC
TRBV19	TRBJ1-1	TRBD1	few	CASSIGQGYTEAFF	TGTGCCAGTAGTATAGGACAGGGGTACACTGAAGCTTTCTTT
TRBV30	TRBJ1-4	TRBD1	.	CAWSPDRGLGKLFF	TGTGCCTGGAGTCCCGACAGGGGGCTCGGAAAACTGTTTTTT
TRBV6-5	TRBJ2-7	TRBD1	.	CASLPGTAAYEQYF	TGTGCCAGCCTTCCCGGGACAGCAGCATACGAGCAGTACTTC
TRBV6-6	TRBJ1-5	TRBD1	.	CASRQGARGGQPQHF	TGTGCCAGCCGACAGGGGGCGAGGGGCGGACAGCCCCAGCATTTT
TRBV4-2	TRBJ2-7	.	.	CASSQAPGAPYEQYF	TGTGCCAGCAGCCAAGCCCCGGGGGCCCCGTACGAGCAGTACTTC
TRBV6-5	TRBJ1-2	.	few	CASSYNYRDDYGYTF	TGTGCCAGCAGTTACAACTACAGGGATGACTATGGCTACACCTTC
TRBV30	TRBJ2-7	.	.	CAWSAAEQYF	TGTGCCTGGAGTGCGGCCGAGCAGTACTTC
TRBV28	TRBJ1-3	.	.	CASLEGGGPPAGNTIYF	TGTGCCAGCCTCGAGGGTGGGGGGCCCCCCGCTGGAAACACCATATATTTT
TRBV10-3	TRBJ2-1	.	.	CAISEGRYNEQFF	TGTGCCATCAGTGAGGGGCGCTACAATGAGCAGTTCTTC
TRBV6-5	TRBJ2-7	.	once	CASRRRELSYEQYF	TGTGCCTCCCGAAGGCGGGAACTTTCCTACGAGCAGTACTTC
TRBV28	TRBJ2-1	.	.	CASSPASESQFF	TGTGCCAGCAGTCCGGCTAGCGAGAGCCAGTTCTTC
TRBV30	TRBJ2-7	TRBD2	once	CAWGRGSYEQYF	TGTGCCTGGGGGCGGGGGTCCTACGAGCAGTACTTC
TRBV6-5	TRBJ2-6	.	.	CASMSAGANVLTF	TGTGCCAGCATGTCTGCTGGGGCCAACGTCCTGACTTTC
TRBV7-9	TRBJ2-3	.	.	CVGAADTDTQYF	TGTGTGGGGGCCGCGGACACAGATACGCAGTATTTT
TRBV7-9	TRBJ1-4	.	.	CASSFGGEKLFF	TGTGCCAGCAGCTTCGGGGGTGAAAAACTGTTTTTT
TRBV6-5	TRBJ1-5	.	.	CASSYTGNQPQHF	TGTGCCAGCAGTTATACAGGGAATCAGCCCCAGCATTTT
TRBV7-9	TRBJ1-2	TRBD1	once	CASSYDTGALGYTF	TGTGCCAGCAGCTACGATACAGGGGCCCTTGGCTACACCTTC
TRBV10-3	TRBJ1-3	.	.	CAITETALARSGNTIYF	TGTGCCATCACCGAGACAGCCCTTGCCCGCTCTGGAAACACCATATATTTT
TRBV27	TRBJ1-1	TRBD1	.	CASSLQGAHDTEAFF	TGTGCCAGCAGTTTACAGGGGGCGCACGACACTGAAGCTTTCTTT
TRBV10-3	TRBJ2-7	.	.	CAISDFEGRMGEQYF	TGTGCCATCAGTGACTTTGAGGGAAGGATGGGCGAGCAGTACTTC
TRBV6-1	TRBJ1-5	.	.	CASSATGPINQPQHF	TGTGCCAGCAGTGCCACAGGGCCTATCAATCAGCCCCAGCATTTT
TRBV6-5	TRBJ1-2	.	.	CASSYVQGAFGYTF	TGTGCCAGCAGTTACGTTCAAGGAGCCTTTGGCTACACCTTC
TRBV7-3	TRBJ2-1	.	.	CASSLNRNNEQFF	TGTGCCAGCAGCTTAAACAGAAACAATGAGCAGTTCTTC
TRBV29-1	TRBJ1-5	TRBD1	.	CSVEEGQGQPQHF	TGCAGCGTTGAAGAGGGACAGGGACAGCCCCAGCATTTT
TRBV18	TRBJ1-1	.	.	CASSPGTSGEAFF	TGTGCCAGCTCACCTGGCACAAGCGGTGAAGCTTTCTTT
TRBV10-3	TRBJ2-2	.	.	CAIGTWGAEELFF	TGTGCCATCGGGACGTGGGGGGCTGAGGAGCTGTTTTTT
TRBV7-6	TRBJ2-2	.	.	CASSLAGANTGELFF	TGTGCCAGCAGCTTAGCGGGAGCGAACACCGGGGAGCTGTTTTTT
TRBV5-1	TRBJ2-7	TRBD2	.	CASSWPLAGATYEQYF	TGCGCCAGCAGCTGGCCACTAGCGGGGGCCACCTACGAGCAGTACTTC
TRBV30	TRBJ1-2	TRBD1	.	CAWNLFGTGGYGYTF	TGTGCCTGGAACCTGTTCGGGACAGGGGGCTATGGCTACACCTTC
TRBV10-3	TRBJ2-2	.	.	CAIGVQGHTGELFF	TGTGCCATCGGTGTCCAGGGACATACCGGGGAGCTGTTTTTT
TRBV4-1	TRBJ1-1	.	.	CASSQLSGRTTEAFF	TGCGCCAGCAGCCAGCTATCAGGGAGAACCACTGAAGCTTTCTTT
TRBV25-1	TRBJ2-7	TRBD1	.	CASPEGDSFYEQYF	TGTGCCAGCCCCGAGGGGGACAGCTTCTACGAGCAGTACTTC
TRBV7-3	TRBJ2-2	TRBD2	once	CASSLGTSPSDLFF	TGTGCCAGCAGCTTAGGGACTAGTCCCTCGGACCTGTTTTTT
TRBV27	TRBJ2-2	TRBD2	.	CASSPRSSGYDGELFF	TGTGCCAGCAGTCCCCGGAGTAGCGGGTACGACGGGGAGCTGTTTTTT
TRBV9	TRBJ2-2	.	.	CASSVGGGELFF	TGTGCCAGCAGCGTAGGGGGCGGGGAGCTGTTTTTT
TRBV6-6	TRBJ2-1	.	.	CASSSTGAYNEQFF	TGTGCCAGCAGTTCGACGGGAGCCTACAATGAGCAGTTCTTC